The 22 T cell receptor beta chains below all came from one sample that was sequenced in a study of T cell responses to AZD1222 COVID-19 vaccine. Repertoires were generated with immunoSEQ multiplex PCR, while TCRdb's copy carries only in-frame clones and drops some. Found here are approximately 140,000 clones, approximately 90% of them singletons; the top ten hold 4%. This sample comprised peripheral blood, obtained 28 days after the second AZD1222 dose. These TCRs come from an adult who received the AZD1222 COVID-19 vaccine.

This clone was detected once. The V and J genes are TRBV3-1 (or the pseudogene TRBV3-2) and TRBJ1-6; 10 bases align to TRBD1. This CDR3 contains 17 residues. Trimming took 4 bases from V and 9 from J; bases not matched to a gene: 12. Germline CDR1 LGHDT, CDR2 YNNKEL (reference sequence). The CDR3 loop is CASSPDGTGAPSSPLHF. The DNA for the CDR3 is TGTGCCAGCAGCCCTGATGGGACAGGGGCCCCCAGTTCACCCCTCCACTTT.

V and J are TRBV27 and TRBJ1-1; no clear D gene. The length of the CDR3 is 17 residues. Trimming removed 0 bases from V and 0 bases from J, with 14 bases in between. Germline V gene data show CDR1 as MNHEY and CDR2 as SMNVEV (reference sequence). The CDR3 DNA follows: TGTGCCAGCAGTTTATCGATTGGGGTGATACTGAACACTGAAGCTTTCTTT. The encoded protein is CASSLSIGVILNTEAFF.

The chain couples TRBV20-1 to TRBJ2-3; D gene ambiguous. The V and J ends lost 5 bases and 4 bases respectively, with 7 bases between them. The CDR3 has 11 residues. Germline CDR1 and CDR2: DFQATT and SNEGSKA (reference sequence). The CDR3 reads CSAEVADTQYF. In nucleotides, the CDR3 is TGCAGTGCTGAAGTGGCAGATACGCAGTATTTT.

This chain links TRBV7-2 with TRBJ1-2; the D is unclear. Germline V CDR1 and CDR2: SGHTA, FQGNSA. CDR3 size: 14 residues. V lost 1 base and J lost 1, with 7 bases in between. The CDR3 spells CASSLGGINYGYTF. The CDR3 DNA reads as TGTGCCAGCAGCTTAGGGGGAATTAACTATGGCTACACCTTC.

The chain is built from TRBV19 and TRBJ1-4; a possible D gene is TRBD1 (5 bases). The V end lost 8 bases, the J end lost 8 bases, and 18 bases lay between the germline ends. This CDR3 spans 14 amino acids. CDR1 and CDR2 (germline): LNHDA, SQIVND (reference sequence). The DNA of the CDR3 is TGTGCCAGTCATCAAACCGGACGGACAGAAAAACTGTTTTTT. The encoded protein is CASHQTGRTEKLFF.

A single count supports this clone. The chain has TRBV2 and TRBJ1-2, with D possibly being TRBD1 (6 bases). Germline values: CDR1 SNHLY, CDR2 FYNNEI. Trimming removed 7 bases from V and 0 bases from J, with 12 bases in between. The CDR3 is made up of 14 amino acids. The CDR3 reads CASTQNRANYGYTF. Here the CDR3 DNA reads TGTGCCAGCACCCAGAACAGGGCTAACTATGGCTACACCTTC.

With regard to this clone: Distinct nucleotide sequences in the sample also encode this CDR3. The V gene is TRBV29-1, the J gene TRBJ2-1; the D gene is possibly TRBD2 (7 bases). CDR3 size: 11 residues. V lost 7 bases and J 8 bases, leaving 12 bases between the germline ends. CDR1 and CDR2 from the germline V gene are SQVTM and ANQGSEA. The CDR3 region is CSAGEGHEQFF. CDR3 nucleotide sequence: TGCAGCGCAGGGGAGGGTCATGAGCAGTTCTTC.

This chain uses TRBV5-6 with TRBJ1-2; no clear D. With 6 bases removed from V and 9 bases from J, the gap between germline ends came to 21 bases. Germline loops: CDR1 SGHDT, CDR2 YYEEEE. The CDR3 consists of 14 residues. The CDR3: CASMLPADGGSYTF. DNA for the CDR3: TGTGCCAGCATGCTGCCCGCAGACGGTGGCAGCTACACCTTC.

The gene calls are TRBV6-5 and TRBJ2-4, with D possibly matching TRBD1 (6 bases). CDR3 length: 13 amino acids. In germline, CDR1 is MNHEY, CDR2 SVGAGI. The germline V and J ends were trimmed by 6 bases and 8 bases, with 14 bases remaining between them. The CDR3 sequence is CASRPSGADIQYF. Written as DNA, the CDR3 is TGTGCCAGCAGACCCTCAGGGGCGGACATTCAGTACTTC.

This clone was recorded only once. This sequence joins TRBV19 and TRBJ2-7; D gene ambiguous. The V end was cut by 5 bases, the J end by 0 bases, with 17 bases between. The CDR3 extends over 16 amino acids. CDR1 is LNHDA, CDR2 SQIVND, per germline (reference sequence). DNA for the CDR3: TGTGCCAGTAGTGCCCATTGGAGCGCCAGCTCCTACGAGCAGTACTTC. Translating gives CASSAHWSASSYEQYF.

In nucleotides, the CDR3 is TGTGCCAGCAGCCAGACAGGGCTTAATTCACCCCTCCACTTT. This translates into CASSQTGLNSPLHF. The rearrangement joins TRBV27 to TRBJ1-6; the match to TRBD1 covers 7 bases. Germline V gene sequence: CDR1 MNHEY, CDR2 SMNVEV (reference sequence). This CDR3 is built from 14 residues. The trim removed 6 bases at V and 6 bases at J, leaving 5 bases unmatched.

This clone was observed a single time. The rearrangement links TRBV11-2 to TRBJ2-7; 8 positions agree with TRBD2. Germline V gene lookup returns CDR1 SGHAT and CDR2 FQNNGV. Germline trimming cut 4 bases from V and 0 bases from J; bases unmatched to any gene: 8. The CDR3 is 16 residues long. The CDR3 nucleotides are TGTGCCAGCAGCTCTACTAGCGGAGCCAGCTCCTACGAGCAGTACTTC. Residues: CASSSTSGASSYEQYF.

J is TRBJ1-4 and V is TRBV5-1; D may be TRBD1 (6 bases). CDR1 is SGHRS and CDR2 is YFSETQ in the germline V gene. The CDR3 runs 12 residues. The V gene lost 5 bases and the J gene lost 13 bases, with 15 bases spanning the gap. The CDR3 region has the DNA TGCGCCAGCAGTCGAGATAGGGGGGGACTGTTTTTT. It specifies CASSRDRGGLFF.

This clone was detected only once. Other DNA sequences in the same sample also yield this CDR3. This chain connects TRBV9 to TRBJ2-5; weak D call: TRBD1 (6 bases). Per the germline V gene, CDR1 is SGDLS and CDR2 is YYNGEE. The CDR3 length is 13 residues. V was trimmed by 2 bases and J by 5 bases, leaving 10 bases between them. In DNA, the CDR3 is TGTGCCAGCAGCGTCAGGGGTGGGGAGACCCAGTACTTC. This translates into CASSVRGGETQYF.

This chain joins TRBV4-1 and TRBJ1-2; no firm D call. The CDR3 contains 13 residues. Germline lookup yields CDR1 MGHRA and CDR2 YSYEKL. V shed 0 bases and J shed 8 bases, with 10 bases lying between them. The CDR3 DNA reads TGCGCCAGCAGCCAAGATGGAAATATCGGCTACACCTTC. It translates to CASSQDGNIGYTF.

The V gene is TRBV4-1, the J gene TRBJ2-5; the D gene is possibly TRBD2 (5 bases). CDR1 MGHRA and CDR2 YSYEKL come from the germline V gene. The ends were cut back, 2 bases at V and 2 bases at J, with 18 bases in the middle. The CDR3 runs 17 residues. The CDR3: CASSQSLYSASQETQYF. The CDR3 nucleotides read TGCGCCAGCAGCCAATCTCTGTATAGCGCATCACAAGAGACCCAGTACTTC.

This clone has just a few counts. The rearrangement links TRBV7-9 to TRBJ1-2, with a possible D match to TRBD1 (6 bases). Trimming took off 4 bases at V and 8 bases at J, with 17 bases between the two ends. This CDR3 has 14 amino acids. Looked up from germline, CDR1 is SEHNR and CDR2 is FQNEAQ (reference sequence). The CDR3 sequence: CASSSIQGNVGYTF. DNA of the CDR3: TGTGCCAGCAGCTCCATACAGGGAAACGTCGGCTACACCTTC.

V gene TRBV6-5 combines with J gene TRBJ2-6; D might be TRBD1 (5 bases). CDR1 and CDR2 (germline): MNHEY, SVGAGI. V was clipped by 6 bases and J by 0 bases, with 9 bases between them. The CDR3 has 15 residues. Here the CDR3 reads CASSAGSSGANVLTF. CDR3 nucleotide sequence: TGTGCCAGCAGCGCAGGGTCCTCTGGGGCCAACGTCCTGACTTTC.

The chain recombines TRBV6-2 or TRBV6-3 with TRBJ1-5; D ambiguous. With 2 bases removed from V and 7 bases from J, the gap between germline ends came to 12 bases. CDR3 length equals 14 residues. CDR1 and CDR2 from the germline V gene are MNHEY and SVGEGT. CDR3 sequence: CASSYGREGQPQHF. The CDR3 DNA reads as TGTGCCAGCAGTTACGGAAGGGAGGGACAGCCCCAGCATTTT.

This sequence joins TRBV11-2 and TRBJ1-4; 8 bases agree with TRBD1. Trimming removed 5 bases from V and 5 bases from J; junction bases left unmatched: 7. The CDR3 runs 15 residues. From germline, CDR1 is SGHAT and CDR2 FQNNGV. The CDR3, as DNA: TGTGCCAGCAGCACCCGGACAGGGCGCAATGAAAAACTGTTTTTT. Residues: CASSTRTGRNEKLFF.

The chain joins TRBV12-1 to TRBJ1-1; the table's D call of TRBD1 was not tested on the DNA. TRBV12-1 is a pseudogene locus. The CDR3 covers 14 residues. CDR3: CASSPGQPNTEAFF. The DNA of the CDR3 is TGTGCCAGCAGCCCAGGACAACCGAACACTGAAGCTTTCTTT.

V gene TRBV3-1 (or the pseudogene TRBV3-2) combines with J gene TRBJ2-3; 13 bases agree with TRBD2. The trim removed 4 bases at V and 3 bases at J, leaving 4 bases unmatched. Germline-derived CDR1 and CDR2 are LGHDT and YNNKEL (reference sequence). This CDR3 comprises 16 residues. The CDR3 spells CASSRTSGRNTDTQYF. The CDR3 bases are TGTGCCAGCAGCCGGACTAGCGGGAGAAATACAGATACGCAGTATTTT.